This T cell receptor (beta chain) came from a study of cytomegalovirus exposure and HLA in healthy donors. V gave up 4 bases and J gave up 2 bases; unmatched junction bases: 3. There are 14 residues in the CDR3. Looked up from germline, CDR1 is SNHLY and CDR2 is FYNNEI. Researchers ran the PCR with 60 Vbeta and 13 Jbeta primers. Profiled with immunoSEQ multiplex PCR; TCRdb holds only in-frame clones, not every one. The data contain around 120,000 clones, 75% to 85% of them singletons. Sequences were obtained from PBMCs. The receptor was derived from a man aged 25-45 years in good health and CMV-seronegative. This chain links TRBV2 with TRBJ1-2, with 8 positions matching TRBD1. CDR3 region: CASSVRTGNYGYTF. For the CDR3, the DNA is TGTGCCAGCAGTGTAAGGACAGGGAACTATGGCTACACCTTC.